This entry lists 26 T cell receptor beta chains sequenced from one sample in a study of shared T cell receptors in the human thymus. TCRdb's table, derived via immunoSEQ multiplex PCR, lists solely in-frame clones and lacks some. The sample contains 500,000 to 750,000 clones, around nine tenths of which appear only once. This sample was shared with a second study, whose subject was human thymus T cells.

Sample: thymocytes. These receptors were collected from a boy under three years old with a congenital heart defect.

This chain uses TRBV28 with TRBJ2-7; no clear D. The germline CDR1 and CDR2 sequences are MDHEN and SYDVKM. This CDR3 has 10 residues. Trimming left V 5 bases short and J 4 bases short, with 3 bases between. The CDR3 DNA follows: TGTGCCAGCAGTCAGTACGAGCAGTACTTC. Translated: CASSQYEQYF.

The chain combines TRBV4-1 with TRBJ2-7; 10 bases agree with TRBD1. Germline lookup yields CDR1 MGHRA and CDR2 YSYEKL. The CDR3 has 19 amino acids. Trimming took 6 bases from V and 0 from J; bases not matched to a gene: 17. CDR3 coding DNA: TGCGCCAGCAGTCAAAAAACGGGACAGGGGACCTGGGACTCCTACGAGCAGTACTTC. This gives the protein CASSQKTGQGTWDSYEQYF.

This chain joins TRBV6-5 and TRBJ2-7; D is ambiguous. The CDR3 contains 11 residues. CDR1 is MNHEY and CDR2 is SVGAGI in the germline V gene. V was pared by 8 bases and J by 6 bases, with 11 bases between. CDR3 nucleotides: TGTGCCAGCGGTGGAGAAGGCGAGCAGTACTTC. Translating it yields CASGGEGEQYF.

The chain combines TRBV28 with TRBJ2-7; D might be TRBD1 (5 bases). CDR1 is MDHEN, CDR2 SYDVKM, per germline. The CDR3 has 12 amino acids. V was shortened by 6 bases and J by 3 bases, with 9 bases between the two germline ends. This chain's CDR3 is CASSRTLYEQYF. Written as DNA, the CDR3 is TGTGCCAGCAGCCGGACACTCTACGAGCAGTACTTC.

The rearrangement uses TRBV2 and TRBJ1-3; D remains ambiguous. The CDR3 runs 13 residues. Germline V lookup: CDR1 SNHLY, CDR2 FYNNEI. Between the trimmed V and J ends, which lost 8 bases and 1 base, there was a span of 9 bases. This chain's CDR3 is CASRRDSGNTIYF. The CDR3 DNA reads TGTGCCAGCCGTCGGGATTCTGGAAACACCATATATTTT.

The chain combines TRBV5-3 with TRBJ1-2, with TRBD1 as a possible D gene (6 bases). TRBV5-3 is filed as an ORF, its function uncertain. This CDR3 contains 18 residues. Between the trimmed V and J ends, which lost 4 bases and 4 bases, there was a span of 26 bases. This chain's CDR3 is CARSPGILPGERSYGYTF. The CDR3 DNA is TGTGCCAGAAGCCCTGGTATTCTCCCAGGGGAGAGGAGCTATGGCTACACCTTC.

The rearrangement joins TRBV4-3 to TRBJ2-3, with 14 bases fitting TRBD2. This CDR3 is 20 amino acids long. V lost 0 bases, J lost 4 bases, and 12 bases stayed unmatched. Germline V lookup: CDR1 LGHNA, CDR2 YSLEER. For the CDR3, the DNA is TGCGCCAGCAGCCAAGATCCACCACCCCGACTAGCGGGAGGGGCAGATACGCAGTATTTT. Amino acids: CASSQDPPPRLAGGADTQYF.

The chain couples TRBV19 to TRBJ2-2; possible D gene TRBD2, 5 bases. This CDR3 has 13 amino acids. The germline V and J ends were trimmed by 5 bases and 6 bases, with 10 bases remaining between them. The germline V gene encodes CDR1 LNHDA and CDR2 SQIVND (reference sequence). DNA for the CDR3: TGTGCCAGTAGTTCGGACTGGGCCGGGGAGCTGTTTTTT. It encodes CASSSDWAGELFF. Looking up the rest from reference TRBV19 and TRBJ2-2 gives the full variable domain: DGGITQSPKYLFRKEGQNVTLSCEQNLNHDAMYWYRQDPGQGLRLIYYSQIVNDFQKGDIAEGYSVSREKKESFPLTVTSAQKNPTAFYLCASSSDWAGELFFGEGSRLTVL.

The gene calls are TRBV5-1 and TRBJ2-1, with 8 nucleotides matching TRBD2. Germline trimming cut 4 bases from V and 8 bases from J; bases unmatched to any gene: 11. The CDR3 length is 15 residues. Germline CDR1 reads SGHRS; CDR2 reads YFSETQ. The CDR3 sequence: CASSPQAGAVDEQFF. The CDR3 region has the DNA TGCGCCAGCAGCCCCCAAGCGGGAGCTGTCGATGAGCAGTTCTTC.

The V call is TRBV7-8, the J call TRBJ2-4; 16 positions match TRBD2. The V gene's germline CDR1 is SGHVS and CDR2 FQNEAQ. The V segment lost 6 bases and the J segment 6 bases; nucleotides outside the gene matches: 5. This CDR3 contains 16 residues. CDR3 amino acids: CASSPGTSGGGNIQYF. The DNA of the CDR3 is TGTGCCAGCAGTCCCGGGACTAGCGGGGGGGGAAACATTCAGTACTTC.

J is TRBJ2-1 and V is TRBV19; 9 bases are a match to TRBD1. Germline-derived CDR1 and CDR2 are LNHDA and SQIVND (reference sequence). This CDR3 spans 14 amino acids. The V gene end was trimmed by 7 bases and the J gene end by 7 bases; junction bases not matched to a gene: 8. This CDR3 reads CASNGTGRRNEQFF. The CDR3 DNA is TGTGCCAGTAATGGGACAGGGAGGCGGAATGAGCAGTTCTTC. Full variable domain (missing parts from reference TRBV19 and TRBJ2-1): DGGITQSPKYLFRKEGQNVTLSCEQNLNHDAMYWYRQDPGQGLRLIYYSQIVNDFQKGDIAEGYSVSREKKESFPLTVTSAQKNPTAFYLCASNGTGRRNEQFFGPGTRLTVL.

The chain couples TRBV2 to TRBJ2-5; 12 nucleotides line up with TRBD2. Germline V gives CDR1 SNHLY, CDR2 FYNNEI. With 5 bases clipped from V and 5 bases from J, the junction kept 18 bases outside the gene matches. This CDR3 has 19 amino acids. The CDR3 bases are TGTGCCAGCAGTTTAGACAGGGCAGGACTAGCGGGATTTTTGGAGACCCAGTACTTC. This translates into CASSLDRAGLAGFLETQYF.

The V and J genes are TRBV4-3 and TRBJ2-1, with 12 bases fitting TRBD2. There are 20 residues in the CDR3. Trimming removed 2 bases from V and 4 bases from J; junction bases left unmatched: 15. In germline, CDR1 is LGHNA, CDR2 YSLEER. The CDR3 region is CASSQFETSGRITPYNEQFF. In DNA form, the CDR3 reads TGCGCCAGCAGCCAATTCGAGACTAGCGGGAGAATAACCCCTTACAATGAGCAGTTCTTC.

J is TRBJ2-5 and V is TRBV5-6, with TRBD2 identical over 11 bases. Germline V lookup: CDR1 SGHDT, CDR2 YYEEEE. V gave up 4 bases and J gave up 5 bases; unmatched junction bases: 16. CDR3 length: 18 amino acids. The CDR3 sequence: CASSLRVAGGPSQETQYF. The DNA of the CDR3 is TGTGCCAGCAGCCTTAGGGTAGCGGGAGGGCCGTCTCAGGAGACCCAGTACTTC.

The chain has TRBV2 and TRBJ2-5, with 10 bases identical to TRBD1. After removal of 9 bases from V and 2 bases from J, the junction contained 15 bases not matched to a gene. The CDR3 is made up of 17 amino acids. From germline, CDR1 is SNHLY and CDR2 FYNNEI. The CDR3 loop reads CARQIWGDRGQQETQYF. CDR3 DNA sequence: TGTGCCAGGCAAATATGGGGGGACAGGGGCCAACAAGAGACCCAGTACTTC.

This sequence joins TRBV4-3 and TRBJ2-2, with 7 bases lining up with TRBD1. V gave up 4 bases and J gave up 0 bases; unmatched junction bases: 5. Germline CDR1 and CDR2: LGHNA and YSLEER. The CDR3 extends over 16 amino acids. Written as DNA, the CDR3 is TGCGCCAGCAGCCCCCGAGGGGGCACGAACACCGGGGAGCTGTTTTTT. It translates to CASSPRGGTNTGELFF.

The J gene is TRBJ2-7, the V gene TRBV2; 9 nucleotides match TRBD2. CDR3 length equals 18 residues. The V segment lost 6 bases and the J segment 4 bases; nucleotides outside the gene matches: 19. In germline, CDR1 is SNHLY, CDR2 FYNNEI. In nucleotides, the CDR3 is TGTGCCAGCAGGTTCCCCGGCGGGGGGGAACGGGGACATTACGAGCAGTACTTC. It codes for CASRFPGGGERGHYEQYF.

A single count supports this clone. J is TRBJ1-1 and V is TRBV5-4; 7 bases fit TRBD1. From germline, CDR1 is SGHNT and CDR2 YYREEE (reference sequence). J gave up 3 bases and V 3 bases, and 11 bases lay outside the gene matches. The CDR3 extends over 16 amino acids. The CDR3 loop is CASSSKTGKEDTEAFF. In DNA, the CDR3 is TGTGCCAGCAGCTCCAAGACAGGGAAAGAGGACACTGAAGCTTTCTTT.

This clone appeared once. V and J are TRBV30 and TRBJ1-1, with D maybe TRBD1 (5 bases). Per the germline V gene, CDR1 is GTSNPN and CDR2 is SVGIG (reference sequence). There are 13 residues in the CDR3. The germline V and J ends were trimmed by 3 bases and 2 bases, with 10 bases remaining between them. CDR3 protein: CAWSLGENTEAFF. The CDR3 nucleotides read TGTGCCTGGAGCCTAGGGGAAAACACTGAAGCTTTCTTT.

This sequence joins TRBV7-4 and TRBJ2-7; 8 positions match TRBD2. Unmatched junction bases numbered 5, after V lost 4 bases and J lost 3 bases. The CDR3 runs to 14 residues. Per the germline V gene, CDR1 is SGHVT and CDR2 is SQSDAQ. CDR3: CASSCQRGLYEQYF. The CDR3 DNA is TGTGCCAGCAGCTGTCAGCGGGGGCTCTACGAGCAGTACTTC.

The V and J genes are TRBV11-2 and TRBJ1-2, with TRBD1 matching over 9 bases. The V gene's germline CDR1 is SGHAT and CDR2 FQNNGV. J was trimmed by 7 bases and V by 1 base; bases with no gene match: 4. The CDR3 has 14 residues. This CDR3 is CASSLGDRVTGYTF. CDR3 bases: TGTGCCAGCAGCTTAGGGGACAGGGTCACTGGCTACACCTTC.

This chain joins TRBV11-3 and TRBJ1-3; D is perhaps TRBD1 (5 bases). This CDR3 is 16 amino acids long. Looked up from germline, CDR1 is SGHNT and CDR2 is YENEEA. V was clipped by 0 bases and J by 4 bases, with 13 bases between them. CDR3 region: CASSLDSGRAGNTIYF. The CDR3 DNA sequence: TGTGCCAGCAGCTTAGATTCCGGCAGGGCCGGAAACACCATATATTTT.

The gene calls are TRBV27 and TRBJ2-7, with D possibly being TRBD2 (5 bases). Germline CDR1 is MNHEY and CDR2 is SMNVEV (reference sequence). The CDR3 has 15 amino acids. The germline V and J ends were trimmed by 6 bases and 3 bases, with 18 bases remaining between them. The CDR3 DNA is TGTGCCAGCAGGCAAGTAGCGAATGGGAGCTACGAGCAGTACTTC. Translation gives CASRQVANGSYEQYF.

This clone showed up just once. The rearrangement links TRBV13 to TRBJ1-2, with no clear D. The V gene's germline CDR1 is PRHDT and CDR2 FYEKMQ (reference sequence). V was shortened by 2 bases and J by 4 bases, with 11 bases between the two germline ends. The length of the CDR3 is 14 residues. The CDR3 reads CASSLTRLGYGYTF. The CDR3 DNA reads as TGTGCCAGCAGCTTAACCAGGCTCGGCTATGGCTACACCTTC.

This clone appeared a few times. The chain uses TRBV7-9 and TRBJ2-3; 13 nucleotides line up with TRBD2. V trimming: 4 bases; J trimming: 2 bases; junction bases outside the gene matches: 3. Germline-derived CDR1 and CDR2 are SEHNR and FQNEAQ (reference sequence). This CDR3 has 16 amino acids. The CDR3 loop is CASSSGTSGNTDTQYF. CDR3 DNA sequence: TGTGCCAGCAGCTCGGGGACTAGCGGGAACACAGATACGCAGTATTTT.

The genes are TRBV4-1 and TRBJ1-1; the D is unclear. The V gene lost 1 base and the J gene lost 2 bases, with 8 bases spanning the gap. The germline CDR1 and CDR2 sequences are MGHRA and YSYEKL. The CDR3 extends over 14 amino acids. Written as DNA, the CDR3 is TGCGCCAGCAGCCAAGGTTTGGCCAACACTGAAGCTTTCTTT. Its protein product is CASSQGLANTEAFF.